This is a list of T cell receptor beta chains from one sample in a study. Each CDR3 protein gets one entry after TCRdb re-called the 5' RACE reads with MiXCR. The table records 53,000 or so distinct CDR3 sequences, 24% of them present only once. Sample: tumor-infiltrating naive CD4+ T cells sorted from the breast tumor. Every receptor here comes from a female donor with breast cancer. CDR3s include the opening cysteine and the closing phenylalanine or tryptophan.

V gene: TRBV28
J gene: TRBJ1-5
CDR3 protein: CAARDSNQPQHF

V gene: TRBV29-1
J gene: TRBJ2-3
CDR3 protein: CSEQPGTDTQYF

V gene: TRBV5-1
J gene: TRBJ1-6
CDR3 protein: CASSLDRLGSPLRF

V gene: TRBV2
J gene: TRBJ1-3
CDR3 protein: CASRADSGNTIYF

V gene: TRBV27
J gene: TRBJ1-1
CDR3 protein: CAGSSKGWYGMNTEAFF

V gene: TRBV29-1
J gene: TRBJ1-1
CDR3 protein: CSVDTGGAGTEAFF

V gene: TRBV27
J gene: TRBJ2-3
CDR3 protein: CASSSTGSLEDTQYF

V gene: TRBV7-8
J gene: TRBJ2-7
CDR3 protein: CASSPSGSEQYF

V gene: TRBV2
J gene: TRBJ1-4
CDR3 protein: CASKGEYEKLFF

V gene: TRBV7-8
J gene: TRBJ2-3
CDR3 protein: CASSLREGLSTDTQYF

V gene: TRBV20-1
J gene: TRBJ2-1
CDR3 protein: CSAGGAVSYYNEQFF

V gene: TRBV29-1
J gene: TRBJ2-7
CDR3 protein: CSVEGTSYEQYF

V gene: TRBV18
J gene: TRBJ1-1
CDR3 protein: CASSGIHDTNTEAFF

V gene: TRBV20-1
J gene: TRBJ2-2
CDR3 protein: CSASVQNTGELFF

V gene: TRBV12-3/TRBV12-4
J gene: TRBJ1-1
CDR3 protein: CASSLNRDFGTEAFF

V gene: TRBV24-1
J gene: TRBJ2-1
CDR3 protein: CATSDPTLAGGVKQFF

V gene: TRBV20-1
J gene: TRBJ2-1
CDR3 protein: CSANPPTSGSYNEQFF

V gene: TRBV5-1
J gene: TRBJ2-2
CDR3 protein: CASSFTGAGDTGEPFF

V gene: TRBV7-9
J gene: TRBJ1-1
CDR3 protein: CASILTNTEAFF

V gene: TRBV5-1
J gene: TRBJ1-2
CDR3 protein: CASSPDTYGYTF

V gene: TRBV7-7
J gene: TRBJ2-3
CDR3 protein: CASSSKAGTDTQYF

V gene: TRBV7-9
J gene: TRBJ1-1
CDR3 protein: CASSRGGQGVPEAFF

V gene: TRBV29-1
J gene: TRBJ2-1
CDR3 protein: CSVRDNEQFF

V gene: TRBV7-9
J gene: TRBJ2-7
CDR3 protein: CASSLDAGGPYEQYF

V gene: TRBV5-5
J gene: TRBJ2-1
CDR3 protein: CASSLDTLAAF